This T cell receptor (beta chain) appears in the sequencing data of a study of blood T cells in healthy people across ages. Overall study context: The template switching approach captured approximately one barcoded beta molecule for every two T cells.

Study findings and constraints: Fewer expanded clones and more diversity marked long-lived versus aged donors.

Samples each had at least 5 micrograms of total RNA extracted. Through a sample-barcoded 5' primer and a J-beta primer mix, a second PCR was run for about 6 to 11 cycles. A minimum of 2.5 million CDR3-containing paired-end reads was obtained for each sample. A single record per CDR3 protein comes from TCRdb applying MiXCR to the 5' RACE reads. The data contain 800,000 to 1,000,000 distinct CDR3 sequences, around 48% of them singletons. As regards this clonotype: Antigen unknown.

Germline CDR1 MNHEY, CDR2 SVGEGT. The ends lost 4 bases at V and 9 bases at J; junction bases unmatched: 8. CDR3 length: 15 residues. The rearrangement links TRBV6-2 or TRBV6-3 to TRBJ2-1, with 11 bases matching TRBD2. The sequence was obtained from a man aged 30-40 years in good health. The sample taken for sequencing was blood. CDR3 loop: CASSSLAGGLTEQFF. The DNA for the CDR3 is TGTGCCAGCAGTTCCCTAGCGGGGGGCCTGACTGAGCAGTTCTTC.